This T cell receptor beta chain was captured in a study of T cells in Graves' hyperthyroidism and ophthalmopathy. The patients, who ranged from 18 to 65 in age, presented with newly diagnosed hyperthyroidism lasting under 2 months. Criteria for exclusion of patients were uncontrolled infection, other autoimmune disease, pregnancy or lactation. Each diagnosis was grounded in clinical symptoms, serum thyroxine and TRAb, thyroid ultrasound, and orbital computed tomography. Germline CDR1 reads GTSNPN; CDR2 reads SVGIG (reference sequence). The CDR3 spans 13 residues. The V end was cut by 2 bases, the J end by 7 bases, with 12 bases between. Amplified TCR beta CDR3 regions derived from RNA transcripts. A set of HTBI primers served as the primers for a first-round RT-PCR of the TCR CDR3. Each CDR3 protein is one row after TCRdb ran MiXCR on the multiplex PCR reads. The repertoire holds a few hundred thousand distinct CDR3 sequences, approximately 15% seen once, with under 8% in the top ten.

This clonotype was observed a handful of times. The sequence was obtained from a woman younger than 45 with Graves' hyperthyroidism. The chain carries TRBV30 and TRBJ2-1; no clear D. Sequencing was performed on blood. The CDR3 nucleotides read TGTGCCTGGAGTCCCTCTAGGTTAAATGAGCAGTTCTTC. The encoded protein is CAWSPSRLNEQFF. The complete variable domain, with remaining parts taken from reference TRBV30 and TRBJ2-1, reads SQTIHQWPATLVQPVGSPLSLECTVEGTSNPNLYWYRQAAGRGLQLLFYSVGIGQISSEVPQNLSASRPQDRQFILSSKKLLLSDSGFYLCAWSPSRLNEQFFGPGTRLTVL.